The 18 T cell receptor beta chains listed next were all sequenced from one sample in a study of OX40 agonist ivuxolimab in advanced cancers. Profiling relied on immunoSEQ multiplex PCR, and the TCRdb table lists in-frame clones only, not all of them. The sample shows 45,000 to 70,000 clones, 80% to 90% of them seen only once. Here the sequenced sample was CD4+ or CD8+ T cells sorted from blood, taken in a trial of the OX40 agonist ivuxolimab. The receptors originated from an adult with an advanced solid tumor such as melanoma, head and neck, liver or kidney cancer.

The J gene is TRBJ1-2, the V gene TRBV2, with 8 bases that match TRBD1. Germline CDR1 SNHLY, CDR2 FYNNEI. Trimming removed 6 bases from V and 8 bases from J; junction bases left unmatched: 8. The CDR3 contains 13 residues. CDR3 loop: CASSPDRGGGYTF. CDR3 coding DNA: TGTGCCAGCAGCCCTGACAGGGGCGGCGGCTACACCTTC.

The chain recombines TRBV6-6 with TRBJ2-1; 8 positions match TRBD1. Losses at the gene ends were 4 bases for V and 2 bases for J; bases not matched to a gene: 4. This CDR3 has 15 residues. Germline V CDR1 and CDR2: MNHNY, SVGAGI (reference sequence). CDR3 sequence: CASSSIQGAYNEQFF. For the CDR3, the DNA is TGTGCCAGCAGTTCCATACAGGGGGCCTACAATGAGCAGTTCTTC.

J is TRBJ1-5 and V is TRBV30, with no clear D. V lost 0 bases and J lost 3, with 9 bases in between. CDR3 length: 14 amino acids. CDR1 is GTSNPN, CDR2 SVGIG, per germline (reference sequence). CDR3 sequence (DNA): TGTGCCTGGAGTGTGTGGGGAAACAATCAGCCCCAGCATTTT. Protein sequence: CAWSVWGNNQPQHF.

The chain carries TRBV19 and TRBJ1-5; D call uncertain. From germline, CDR1 is LNHDA and CDR2 SQIVND (reference sequence). V lost 3 bases to trimming and J lost 0 bases, with 9 bases between them. The CDR3 consists of 15 residues. CDR3 DNA sequence: TGTGCCAGTAGTATCTCCCCGGATAGCAATCAGCCCCAGCATTTT. This translates into CASSISPDSNQPQHF.

This rearrangement joins TRBV7-9 to TRBJ2-2, with TRBD2 matching over 7 bases. This CDR3 has 14 residues. Trimming took 1 base from V and 7 from J; bases not matched to a gene: 3. Germline-derived CDR1 and CDR2 are SEHNR and FQNEAQ (reference sequence). CDR3 loop: CASSLVRESGELFF. CDR3 DNA: TGTGCCAGCAGCTTAGTGCGGGAGAGCGGGGAGCTGTTTTTT.

The rearrangement links TRBV7-3 to TRBJ1-1; D call uncertain. V was cut by 2 bases and J by 6 bases, with 7 bases left in between. This CDR3 spans 12 amino acids. The V gene's germline CDR1 is SGHTA and CDR2 FQGTGA. The CDR3 loop is CASSLEKSEAFF. The CDR3 DNA reads TGTGCCAGCAGCTTAGAGAAGTCTGAAGCTTTCTTT.

The chain recombines TRBV28 with TRBJ1-5; 7 bases agree with TRBD1. Losses at the gene ends were 6 bases for V and 7 bases for J; bases not matched to a gene: 9. Germline CDR1 MDHEN, CDR2 SYDVKM. This CDR3 has 14 amino acids. The DNA for the CDR3 is TGTGCCAGCAGACCCACAGGGGCTGGCCAGCCCCAGCATTTT. Amino acid sequence: CASRPTGAGQPQHF.

V usage is TRBV6-6 and J usage is TRBJ2-3; D is possibly TRBD2 (6 bases). The germline V gene has CDR1 MNHNY and CDR2 SVGAGI (reference sequence). V gave up 7 bases and J gave up 3 bases, with 20 bases separating them. This CDR3 is 16 amino acids long. CDR3 coding DNA: TGTGCCAGCATCCAGCTCGGAGCAGGGAGGACAGATACGCAGTATTTT. Its translation is CASIQLGAGRTDTQYF.

V usage is TRBV28 and J usage is TRBJ2-2; 7 positions match TRBD2. The V segment lost 6 bases and the J segment 2 bases; nucleotides outside the gene matches: 3. The CDR3 spans 14 residues. Per the germline V gene, CDR1 is MDHEN and CDR2 is SYDVKM. The CDR3: CASRGGGNTGELFF. In DNA, the CDR3 is TGTGCCAGCAGAGGCGGGGGAAACACCGGGGAGCTGTTTTTT.

This clone showed up just once. The J gene is TRBJ2-1, the V gene TRBV9, with 8 positions matching TRBD2. The V gene end was trimmed by 4 bases and the J gene end by 4 bases; junction bases not matched to a gene: 7. The germline CDR1 and CDR2 sequences are SGDLS and YYNGEE. The CDR3 extends over 15 amino acids. The CDR3 DNA reads as TGTGCCAGCAGCTCCCGCCCGGGGGGGTACAATGAGCAGTTCTTC. Its protein is CASSSRPGGYNEQFF.

The rearrangement joins TRBV5-4 to TRBJ1-1; D is undetermined. V lost 1 base and J 3 bases, leaving 10 bases between the germline ends. The CDR3 covers 14 residues. Germline CDR1 and CDR2: SGHNT and YYREEE (reference sequence). CDR3 region: CASSLTIRDTEAFF. The CDR3 region has the DNA TGTGCCAGCAGCTTGACGATCCGGGACACTGAAGCTTTCTTT.

The V gene is TRBV15, the J gene TRBJ2-7, with D unresolved. The V gene lost 1 base and the J gene lost 0 bases, with 4 bases spanning the gap. Germline V CDR1 and CDR2: LNHNV, YYDKDF (reference sequence). The CDR3 totals 13 residues. CDR3 region: CATSRASSYEQYF. As DNA, the CDR3 is TGTGCCACCAGCAGAGCCAGCTCCTACGAGCAGTACTTC.

The chain combines TRBV10-2 with TRBJ2-5, with TRBD2 matching 7 bases. This CDR3 is built from 15 residues. Trimming took 6 bases from V and 4 from J; bases not matched to a gene: 11. Germline-derived CDR1 and CDR2 are WSHSY and SAAADI. The CDR3 nucleotides read TGCGCCAGCAGAGCGGGACCTATGACTCGAGAGACCCAGTACTTC. This codes for CASRAGPMTRETQYF.

The chain recombines TRBV11-3 with TRBJ2-4; D is perhaps TRBD1 (6 bases). The CDR3 extends over 15 amino acids. The V end lost 5 bases, the J end lost 3 bases, and 14 bases lay between the germline ends. Germline V CDR1 and CDR2: SGHNT, YENEEA. The CDR3 here is CASSQGTSGKNIQYF. The CDR3 DNA sequence: TGTGCCAGCAGCCAGGGGACATCTGGCAAAAACATTCAGTACTTC.

The chain recombines TRBV4-1 with TRBJ1-1; no clear D. The CDR3 contains 13 residues. Germline V gene data show CDR1 as MGHRA and CDR2 as YSYEKL. V dropped 1 base and J dropped 5 bases, with 8 bases sitting between them. CDR3 nucleotide sequence: TGCGCCAGCAGCCAAGGGGTGAGGACTGAAGCTTTCTTT. This translates into CASSQGVRTEAFF.

The chain links TRBV7-2 to TRBJ2-3, with TRBD2 identical over 7 bases. CDR1 and CDR2 (germline): SGHTA, FQGNSA. CDR3 size: 15 residues. The V segment lost 1 base and the J segment 1 base; nucleotides outside the gene matches: 2. For the CDR3, the DNA is TGTGCCAGCAGCTTAGTAGCGGGCCGCACAGATACGCAGTATTTT. Translated: CASSLVAGRTDTQYF.

This rearrangement joins TRBV11-2 to TRBJ2-5; 7 nucleotides agree with TRBD1. From germline, CDR1 is SGHAT and CDR2 FQNNGV. This CDR3 is built from 14 residues. J lost 6 bases, V lost 5 bases, and 9 bases had no gene match. The CDR3 DNA sequence: TGTGCCAGCAGCCCCGGGACAGAGGTCAAGACCCAGTACTTC. Its protein product is CASSPGTEVKTQYF.

The rearrangement joins TRBV7-3 to TRBJ2-1; TRBD2 matches at 15 bases. Losses at the gene ends were 4 bases for V and 6 bases for J; bases not matched to a gene: 7. The CDR3 sequence is 17 residues long. Germline lookup yields CDR1 SGHTA and CDR2 FQGTGA. As DNA, the CDR3 is TGTGCCAGCAGCTCGGGGACTAGCGGGAGGTTGGGCAATGAGCAGTTCTTC. Amino acids: CASSSGTSGRLGNEQFF.